One sample yielded the 21 T cell receptor beta chains listed below, sequenced in a study of response to subunit inactivated influenza vaccine. TCRdb re-called the RT-PCR reads through MiXCR, storing one row per CDR3 protein. This sample yields hundreds of thousands of distinct CDR3 sequences, of which 16% are seen a single time; roughly 3.1% belongs to the top ten. The sequenced sample was CD4+ T cells sorted from PBMCs, obtained 23 to 25 months after vaccination. The receptors shown here come from a man aged 50 to 69 who received an inactivated influenza vaccine.

Turning to this clonotype: An end of the junction differs from the germline gene, which may be a read error. This chain links TRBV5-1 with TRBJ1-5, with D perhaps TRBD1 (5 bases). In germline, CDR1 is SGHRS, CDR2 YFSETQ. The CDR3 is made up of 14 amino acids. The CDR3 region has the DNA TGCGCCAGCAGCCCGGGACCGAGAAATCAGTCCCAGCATTTT. It yields the protein CASSPGPRNQSQHF.

This clonotype was found a few times. The chain combines TRBV4-2 with TRBJ2-7; maybe TRBD1 (6 bases). The CDR3 has 15 amino acids. In germline, CDR1 is LGHNA, CDR2 YNFKEQ. The V and J ends lost 1 base and 4 bases respectively, with 14 bases between them. Written as DNA, the CDR3 is TGTGCCAGCAGCCAAGGTTCGCAGGGGTCATACGAGCAGTACTTC. Its protein is CASSQGSQGSYEQYF.

CDR3 DNA sequence: TGTGCCAGCAGTTTATGGGCTAGCGGGGGGTTCAATGAGCAGTTCTTC. Encoded protein: CASSLWASGGFNEQFF. V gene TRBV28 combines with J gene TRBJ2-1; 11 bases line up with TRBD2. Germline loops: CDR1 MDHEN, CDR2 SYDVKM. Losses at the gene ends were 0 bases for V and 6 bases for J; bases not matched to a gene: 4. The CDR3 extends over 16 amino acids.

The chain joins TRBV19 to TRBJ2-7; D unresolved. Germline V lookup: CDR1 LNHDA, CDR2 SQIVND (reference sequence). This CDR3 has 14 residues. Trimming took off 1 base at V and 4 bases at J, with 11 bases between the two ends. The CDR3 region has the DNA TGTGCCAGTAGTATAGGGCAGGCGCGATACGAGCAGTACTTC. It yields the protein CASSIGQARYEQYF.

This clonotype was seen a few times. The chain recombines TRBV4-3 with TRBJ1-6; TRBD1 matches 7 bases. Per the germline V gene, CDR1 is LGHNA and CDR2 is YSLEER. The CDR3 sequence is 15 residues long. Trimming at V came to 6 bases and at J to 9 bases, leaving 11 bases not matched to a gene. Here the CDR3 reads CASRRTGAQSSPLHF. CDR3 nucleotides: TGCGCCAGCAGACGAACAGGGGCTCAAAGTTCACCCCTCCACTTT.

This sequence joins TRBV20-1 and TRBJ2-3; possibly TRBD2 for D (5 bases). V was clipped by 0 bases and J by 0 bases, with 13 bases between them. The CDR3 sequence is 16 residues long. Per the germline V gene, CDR1 is DFQATT and CDR2 is SNEGSKA (reference sequence). CDR3 bases: TGCAGTGCTAGAGATTATCCCGGGATTAGCACAGATACGCAGTATTTT. Amino acids: CSARDYPGISTDTQYF.

This clonotype occurred a few times. The V and J genes are TRBV29-1 and TRBJ2-5, with D unresolved. Germline lookup yields CDR1 SQVTM and CDR2 ANQGSEA. V was trimmed by 8 bases and J by 5 bases, leaving 15 bases between them. The length of the CDR3 is 12 residues. CDR3 amino acids: CSLQSGAETQYF. The CDR3 DNA follows: TGCAGCCTTCAGTCGGGCGCGGAGACCCAGTACTTC.

This clonotype has a handful of counts. The genes are TRBV15 and TRBJ2-7; D is uncertain. The CDR3 runs 12 residues. Germline V gene data show CDR1 as LNHNV and CDR2 as YYDKDF (reference sequence). V dropped 3 bases and J dropped 6 bases, with 9 bases sitting between them. CDR3 region: CATSRVDGEQYF. Here the CDR3 DNA reads TGTGCCACCAGCAGGGTGGACGGCGAGCAGTACTTC.

This clonotype was counted between two and nine times. The chain joins TRBV7-9 to TRBJ1-1; D unresolved. Germline V gene lookup returns CDR1 SEHNR and CDR2 FQNEAQ (reference sequence). With 1 base removed from V and 10 bases from J, the gap between germline ends came to 10 bases. The CDR3 is 12 amino acids. CDR3 sequence: CASSLGPGVAFF. The CDR3 region has the DNA TGTGCCAGCAGCTTAGGACCCGGGGTAGCTTTCTTT.

This clonotype was seen more than once but under ten times. This chain links TRBV20-1 with TRBJ2-5; perhaps TRBD2 as D (7 bases). The CDR3 is 14 residues long. Germline V gives CDR1 DFQATT, CDR2 SNEGSKA (reference sequence). Trimming shortened V by 6 bases and J by 0 bases, and 14 bases separated the two germline ends. The CDR3 loop is CSARRGGNQETQYF. CDR3 nucleotides: TGCAGTGCCCGGAGGGGGGGAAACCAAGAGACCCAGTACTTC.

This CDR3 reads CAIRSRGGTDTQYF. The CDR3 region has the DNA TGTGCCATCAGGAGTCGCGGGGGTACAGATACGCAGTATTTT. The genes are TRBV10-3 and TRBJ2-3; 7 nucleotides align to TRBD2. V was clipped by 6 bases and J by 3 bases; unmatched bases: 6. The CDR3 is 14 amino acids. Germline loops: CDR1 ENHRY, CDR2 SYGVKD.

The chain has TRBV10-2 and TRBJ2-5; 9 bases align to TRBD2. After removal of 8 bases from V and 5 bases from J, the junction contained 9 bases not matched to a gene. There are 14 residues in the CDR3. Germline lookup yields CDR1 WSHSY and CDR2 SAAADI. The CDR3 DNA follows: TGCGCCAGCGGTCGTATAGCGGGGGATGAGACCCAGTACTTC. This translates into CASGRIAGDETQYF.

The chain links TRBV18 to TRBJ2-5; tentatively, D is TRBD1 or TRBD2 (5 bases each). The CDR3 contains 14 residues. The germline V gene encodes CDR1 KGHSH and CDR2 LQKENI. Trimming removed 0 bases at V and 5 bases at J, with 10 bases between. The CDR3 loop reads CASSPPTGRETQYF. The CDR3 bases are TGTGCCAGCTCACCACCTACGGGGCGGGAGACCCAGTACTTC.

This clonotype occurred many times. V is TRBV11-2 and J is TRBJ2-3; 10 bases fit TRBD2. Unmatched junction bases numbered 11, after V lost 4 bases and J lost 10 bases. The germline CDR1 and CDR2 sequences are SGHAT and FQNNGV. The CDR3 contains 15 residues. This CDR3 is CASSSSGGAGMAQYF. The DNA for the CDR3 is TGTGCCAGCAGCTCCAGCGGGGGGGCCGGAATGGCGCAGTATTTT.

This chain uses TRBV5-1 with TRBJ2-1; D remains ambiguous. Per germline, CDR1 SGHRS and CDR2 YFSETQ. There are 15 residues in the CDR3. Trimming cost V 0 bases and J 0 bases, with 7 bases left between them. The DNA for the CDR3 is TGCGCCAGCAGCTTGGTCGGAAACTCCTACAATGAGCAGTTCTTC. Encoded protein: CASSLVGNSYNEQFF.

The V call is TRBV7-6, the J call TRBJ1-3; no reliable D call. Germline values: CDR1 SGHVS, CDR2 FNYEAQ. The CDR3 is 15 residues long. Trimming stripped 4 bases from V and 2 bases from J, with 12 bases between. The CDR3 spells CASSWANPPGNTIYF. The CDR3 DNA is TGTGCCAGCAGCTGGGCAAATCCCCCTGGAAACACCATATATTTT. Full variable domain (missing parts from reference TRBV7-6 and TRBJ1-3): GAGVSQSPRYKVTKRGQDVALRCDPISGHVSLYWYRQALGQGPEFLTYFNYEAQQDKSGLPNDRFSAERPEGSISTLTIQRTEQRDSAMYRCASSWANPPGNTIYFGEGSWLTVV.

In this sample, this clonotype turned up a few times. The chain couples TRBV6-1 to TRBJ2-3; the match to TRBD2 covers 11 bases. Per the germline V gene, CDR1 is MNHNS and CDR2 is SASEGT. With V trimmed by 6 bases and J by 0 bases, 2 bases remained unmatched. CDR3 length: 15 amino acids. CDR3 DNA sequence: TGTGCCAGCAGAGGACTAGCGGGCAGCACAGATACGCAGTATTTT. It encodes CASRGLAGSTDTQYF.

In this sample, this clonotype turned up a few times. The gene calls are TRBV14 and TRBJ1-1; 7 bases map to TRBD1. In germline, CDR1 is SGHDN, CDR2 FVKESK. V shed 5 bases and J 4 bases; nucleotides not matched to a gene: 10. CDR3 length: 15 residues. The CDR3 loop is CASSTQTGHATEAFF. DNA for the CDR3: TGTGCCAGCAGCACCCAGACAGGGCATGCCACTGAAGCTTTCTTT.

The chain employs TRBV10-3 and TRBJ2-7; unclear D gene. Trimming left V 5 bases short and J 2 bases short, with 10 bases between. Germline CDR1 is ENHRY and CDR2 is SYGVKD. The CDR3 spans 13 residues. CDR3 in amino acids: CAISQDAAYEQYF. CDR3 DNA sequence: TGTGCCATCAGTCAGGACGCTGCCTACGAGCAGTACTTC.

The chain has TRBV19 and TRBJ1-5; the D is unclear. The V and J ends lost 7 bases and 4 bases respectively, with 11 bases between them. The length of the CDR3 is 13 residues. The V gene's germline CDR1 is LNHDA and CDR2 SQIVND (reference sequence). CDR3 sequence reads: CASNRRENQPQHF. The CDR3 region has the DNA TGTGCCAGTAATCGGAGGGAAAATCAGCCCCAGCATTTT. The full variable domain, with the rest looked up from reference TRBV19 and TRBJ1-5, is DGGITQSPKYLFRKEGQNVTLSCEQNLNHDAMYWYRQDPGQGLRLIYYSQIVNDFQKGDIAEGYSVSREKKESFPLTVTSAQKNPTAFYLCASNRRENQPQHFGDGTRLSIL.

This clonotype has just a few counts. This chain connects TRBV29-1 to TRBJ1-2, with TRBD1 identical over 12 bases. The V and J ends lost 7 bases and 8 bases, in that order; junction bases with no gene match: 8. CDR1 is SQVTM and CDR2 is ANQGSEA in the germline V gene. CDR3 length: 13 amino acids. The CDR3 nucleotides are TGCAGCGCTAAGGGACAGGGGGCGCGGGGCTACACCTTC. This codes for CSAKGQGARGYTF.